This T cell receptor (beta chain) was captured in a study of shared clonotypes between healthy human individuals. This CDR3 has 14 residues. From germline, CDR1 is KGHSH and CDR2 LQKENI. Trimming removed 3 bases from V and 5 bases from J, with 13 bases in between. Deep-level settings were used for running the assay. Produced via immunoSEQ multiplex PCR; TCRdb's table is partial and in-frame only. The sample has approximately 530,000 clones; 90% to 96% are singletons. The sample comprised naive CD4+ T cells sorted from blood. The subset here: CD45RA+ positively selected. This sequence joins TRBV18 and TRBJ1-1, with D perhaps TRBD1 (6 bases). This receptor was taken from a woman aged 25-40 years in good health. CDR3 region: CASSPNREGTEAFF. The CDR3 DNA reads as TGTGCCAGCTCACCGAACAGGGAGGGGACTGAAGCTTTCTTT.